The 29 T cell receptor beta chains in this list originate from one sample, sequenced in a study of identical twins. TCRdb passed the 5' RACE reads through MiXCR, listing each CDR3 protein once. This sample carries fewer than 900,000 distinct CDR3 sequences, around 20% of them seen once, and the ten largest clones take roughly 4.3%. These data also featured in a second study, about T cells expressing NK-cell markers.

Specimen: PBMCs. Every receptor here comes from a woman younger than 30 in good health.

The genes are TRBV20-1 and TRBJ2-1; 9 bases are a match to TRBD2. Germline CDR1 is DFQATT and CDR2 is SNEGSKA (reference sequence). Germline trimming cut 4 bases from V and 0 bases from J; bases unmatched to any gene: 1. CDR3 length: 14 amino acids. The CDR3 is CSAMGLASYNEQFF. Here the CDR3 DNA reads TGCAGTGCTATGGGACTAGCCTCCTACAATGAGCAGTTCTTC.

The sample holds a few counts of this clonotype. This chain connects TRBV6-6 to TRBJ1-3; weak D call: TRBD1 (5 bases). There are 13 residues in the CDR3. The germline gives CDR1 MNHNY, CDR2 SVGAGI (reference sequence). The V end was cut by 6 bases, the J end by 4 bases, with 10 bases between. The CDR3 nucleotides are TGTGCCAGCAGCCCAGGGCGCGGAAACACCATATATTTT. Translation gives CASSPGRGNTIYF.

V usage is TRBV5-1 and J usage is TRBJ2-2; D not resolved. There are 15 residues in the CDR3. With 4 bases removed from V and 2 bases from J, the gap between germline ends came to 12 bases. From germline, CDR1 is SGHRS and CDR2 YFSETQ. The CDR3 sequence is CASSPSGGNTGELFF. CDR3 DNA sequence: TGCGCCAGCAGCCCCTCCGGCGGTAACACCGGGGAGCTGTTTTTT. Based on the CDR3 plus reference TRBV5-1 and TRBJ2-2, the full variable domain is KAGVTQTPRYLIKTRGQQVTLSCSPISGHRSVSWYQQTPGQGLQFLFEYFSETQRNKGNFPGRFSGRQFSNSRSEMNVSTLELGDSALYLCASSPSGGNTGELFFGEGSRLTVL.

The chain carries TRBV12-3 or TRBV12-4 and TRBJ1-5; D is uncertain. Trimming shortened V by 4 bases and J by 6 bases, and 7 bases separated the two germline ends. The CDR3 totals 12 residues. CDR3 in amino acids: CASSSPSQPQHF. The CDR3 bases are TGTGCCAGCAGTTCCCCGAGTCAGCCCCAGCATTTT.

The chain uses TRBV14 and TRBJ2-7; D is unresolved. The CDR3 has 14 residues. Germline loops: CDR1 SGHDN, CDR2 FVKESK. The V and J ends lost 4 bases and 0 bases respectively, with 10 bases between them. In DNA, the CDR3 is TGTGCCAGCAGCCTCCCACGGAGCTCCTACGAGCAGTACTTC. This codes for CASSLPRSSYEQYF.

This chain connects TRBV27 to TRBJ1-2; no firm D call. Germline V CDR1 and CDR2: MNHEY, SMNVEV (reference sequence). V lost 6 bases to trimming and J lost 3 bases, with 11 bases between them. The CDR3 has 13 residues. CDR3 in DNA: TGTGCCAGCAGCGGAGGTTATGACTATGGCTACACCTTC. Protein sequence: CASSGGYDYGYTF.

In this sample, this clonotype turned up a few times. V gene TRBV7-9 combines with J gene TRBJ2-7; a possible D gene is TRBD1 (6 bases). Trimming cost V 3 bases and J 7 bases, with 16 bases left between them. This CDR3 is built from 14 residues. Germline V gene lookup returns CDR1 SEHNR and CDR2 FQNEAQ (reference sequence). The CDR3 DNA follows: TGTGCCAGCAGCTTTCAAACAGGGATGTGGGAGCAGTACTTC. It specifies CASSFQTGMWEQYF.

The chain has TRBV7-2 and TRBJ2-3; 8 bases match TRBD2. J lost 2 bases, V lost 1 base, and 2 bases had no gene match. The CDR3 totals 15 residues. Germline V CDR1 and CDR2: SGHTA, FQGNSA. The CDR3 bases are TGTGCCAGCAGCTTAGTTAGCGGGAACACAGATACGCAGTATTTT. This gives the protein CASSLVSGNTDTQYF.

This clonotype was counted many times. The chain carries TRBV5-1 and TRBJ2-2; 7 positions agree with TRBD2. This CDR3 has 16 amino acids. Germline assignment: CDR1 SGHRS and CDR2 YFSETQ. V was clipped by 0 bases and J by 0 bases; unmatched bases: 2. The DNA of the CDR3 is TGCGCCAGCAGCTTGGGTGCGGGGGCGAACACCGGGGAGCTGTTTTTT. Translated: CASSLGAGANTGELFF.

This clonotype occurred many times. The V gene is TRBV12-3 or TRBV12-4, the J gene TRBJ2-7, with 7 bases fitting TRBD1. The CDR3 contains 12 residues. The trim removed 11 bases at V and 2 bases at J, leaving 6 bases unmatched. CDR3 region: CALRDSAYEQYF. DNA of the CDR3: TGTGCCTTAAGGGACAGCGCCTACGAGCAGTACTTC.

This clonotype was found a few times. The chain joins TRBV6-1 to TRBJ1-6; 8 nucleotides line up with TRBD1. Germline CDR1 is MNHNS and CDR2 is SASEGT. The CDR3 contains 14 residues. After removal of 6 bases from V and 10 bases from J, the junction contained 8 bases not matched to a gene. Written as DNA, the CDR3 is TGTGCCAGCAGGCCCGGGACAGGCTCCTCACCCCTCCACTTT. Protein product: CASRPGTGSSPLHF.

This chain joins TRBV28 and TRBJ2-1; D unclear. V was shortened by 3 bases and J by 6 bases, with 18 bases between the two germline ends. Germline lookup yields CDR1 MDHEN and CDR2 SYDVKM. This CDR3 comprises 16 residues. The DNA of the CDR3 is TGTGCCAGCAGTTTTACAGCTTCGTTGGCAATCAATGAGCAGTTCTTC. Translation gives CASSFTASLAINEQFF. Full variable domain (outside the CDR3, taken from reference TRBV28 and TRBJ2-1): DVKVTQSSRYLVKRTGEKVFLECVQDMDHENMFWYRQDPGLGLRLIYFSYDVKMKEKGDIPEGYSVSREKKERFSLILESASTNQTSMYLCASSFTASLAINEQFFGPGTRLTVL.

A remark on this clonotype: The conserved phenylalanine or tryptophan is not found at the CDR3 terminus, so this likely reflects a read error. This CDR3 is CASSWDIYNEQFL. The CDR3 coding sequence is TGTGCCAGCAGTTGGGACATCTACAATGAGCAGTTCCTC. V usage is TRBV12-3 or TRBV12-4 and J usage is TRBJ2-1; possible D gene TRBD1, 6 bases. The CDR3 extends over 13 amino acids. Trimming removed 4 bases from V and 3 bases from J, with 7 bases in between.

The chain couples TRBV7-2 to TRBJ2-5, with 7 bases matching TRBD1. CDR1 and CDR2 (germline): SGHTA, FQGNSA. The V and J ends lost 3 bases and 3 bases, in that order; junction bases with no gene match: 7. CDR3 length equals 15 residues. CDR3 sequence (DNA): TGTGCCAGCAGCTTGCAAGGGGGCAGGAAAGAGACCCAGTACTTC. It is translated as CASSLQGGRKETQYF.

This clonotype was seen many times. The rearrangement links TRBV6-5 to TRBJ2-7, with a weak D call TRBD1 (6 bases). Germline values: CDR1 MNHEY, CDR2 SVGAGI. The CDR3 length is 14 residues. Trimming removed 2 bases at V and 9 bases at J, with 17 bases between. The CDR3 region has the DNA TGTGCCAGCAGTTACCGCAGGGGACCTATAGGGCAGTACTTC. Translated, it gives CASSYRRGPIGQYF.

This clonotype was counted a few times. The chain has TRBV7-9 and TRBJ2-7; 8 positions match TRBD1. V gave up 5 bases and J gave up 2 bases; unmatched junction bases: 8. The CDR3 consists of 15 residues. CDR1 SEHNR and CDR2 FQNEAQ come from the germline V gene (reference sequence). CDR3 bases: TGTGCCAGCAGCGAAACAGGGGGTCATGCCTACGAGCAGTACTTC. Amino acids: CASSETGGHAYEQYF.

The V and J genes are TRBV27 and TRBJ2-3, with 7 bases aligning to TRBD2. From germline, CDR1 is MNHEY and CDR2 SMNVEV (reference sequence). J was trimmed by 2 bases and V by 1 base; bases with no gene match: 6. The CDR3 spans 16 residues. The CDR3 loop reads CASSLFASGYTDTQYF. The DNA of the CDR3 is TGTGCCAGCAGTTTATTCGCTAGCGGATACACAGATACGCAGTATTTT.

This clonotype has a handful of counts. This chain links TRBV18 with TRBJ2-1, with a possible D match to TRBD2 (5 bases). Per the germline V gene, CDR1 is KGHSH and CDR2 is LQKENI. The CDR3 sequence is 15 residues long. The V and J ends lost 8 bases and 4 bases respectively, with 18 bases between them. In DNA form, the CDR3 reads TGTGCCAGCACCTTGCGAGGGTCTGCTTACAATGAGCAGTTCTTC. Amino acid sequence: CASTLRGSAYNEQFF.

This clonotype has just a few counts. V and J are TRBV4-2 and TRBJ2-5, with D possibly being TRBD1 or TRBD2 (7 bases each). This CDR3 region has 16 residues. V lost 5 bases, J lost 0 bases, and 16 bases lay in between. Germline V CDR1 and CDR2: LGHNA, YNFKEQ. The CDR3 DNA follows: TGTGCCAGCAGCTCTCTCAGGGGGGGCCACCAAGAGACCCAGTACTTC. This sequence encodes CASSSLRGGHQETQYF.

This clonotype has just a few counts. The CDR3 protein is CASSIGTDTQYF. For the CDR3, the DNA is TGTGCCAGTAGCATCGGGACAGATACGCAGTATTTT. The chain employs TRBV19 and TRBJ2-3; D gene unclear. The germline gives CDR1 LNHDA, CDR2 SQIVND (reference sequence). Trimming took 6 bases from V and 3 from J, leaving 7 bases between them. The length of the CDR3 is 12 residues. Variable domain in full (rest from reference TRBV19 and TRBJ2-3): DGGITQSPKYLFRKEGQNVTLSCEQNLNHDAMYWYRQDPGQGLRLIYYSQIVNDFQKGDIAEGYSVSREKKESFPLTVTSAQKNPTAFYLCASSIGTDTQYFGPGTRLTVL.

This chain connects TRBV28 to TRBJ2-7; D is perhaps TRBD1 (6 bases). Germline V gene lookup returns CDR1 MDHEN and CDR2 SYDVKM. The CDR3 runs 15 residues. V was shortened by 5 bases and J by 4 bases, with 18 bases between the two germline ends. Here the CDR3 reads CASSLQTGPMYEQYF. The CDR3, as DNA: TGTGCCAGCAGTCTTCAGACAGGCCCCATGTACGAGCAGTACTTC.

J is TRBJ2-5 and V is TRBV10-3; tentatively, D is TRBD1 (6 bases). With 6 bases removed from V and 2 bases from J, the gap between germline ends came to 10 bases. Germline values: CDR1 ENHRY, CDR2 SYGVKD. This CDR3 has 13 amino acids. In DNA form, the CDR3 reads TGTGCCATCAGCCCTGACAGGCAAGAGACCCAGTACTTC. Its protein is CAISPDRQETQYF.

This clonotype was picked up a small number of times. The chain links TRBV10-3 to TRBJ2-3, with 10 bases that match TRBD2. The CDR3 loop spans 15 amino acids. After removal of 8 bases from V and 4 bases from J, the junction contained 9 bases not matched to a gene. In germline, CDR1 is ENHRY, CDR2 SYGVKD. In DNA form, the CDR3 reads TGTGCCATCGCAAACCCTAGCGGGAGTTCAGATACGCAGTATTTT. Protein product: CAIANPSGSSDTQYF.

This clonotype was counted only a few times. This chain uses TRBV9 with TRBJ1-1, with D maybe TRBD1 (6 bases). Germline V gene lookup returns CDR1 SGDLS and CDR2 YYNGEE. The CDR3 spans 13 residues. The V end lost 0 bases, the J end lost 8 bases, and 11 bases lay between the germline ends. CDR3 coding DNA: TGTGCCAGCAGCGTAGTTGGGGGGCGCGAAGCTTTCTTT. As protein: CASSVVGGREAFF.

This clonotype appeared a few times. The rearrangement joins TRBV11-2 to TRBJ2-7; no firm D call. Germline V gene data show CDR1 as SGHAT and CDR2 as FQNNGV. Trimming cost V 0 bases and J 5 bases, with 11 bases left between them. There are 14 residues in the CDR3. This chain's CDR3 is CASSLDAGYHEQYF. CDR3 bases: TGTGCCAGCAGCTTAGATGCTGGTTACCACGAGCAGTACTTC.

The V and J genes are TRBV5-6 and TRBJ2-7, with 11 bases aligning to TRBD1. Germline V lookup: CDR1 SGHDT, CDR2 YYEEEE. The CDR3 totals 14 residues. Trimming cost V 6 bases and J 3 bases; bases outside gene matches: 5. The CDR3 bases are TGTGCCAGCATCTGGGACAGGGGGATCTACGAGCAGTACTTC. As protein: CASIWDRGIYEQYF.

This chain links TRBV5-6 with TRBJ2-3; maybe TRBD2 (5 bases). The germline gives CDR1 SGHDT, CDR2 YYEEEE. The CDR3 has 17 residues. The V end lost 4 bases, the J end lost 0 bases, and 18 bases lay between the germline ends. CDR3 protein: CASSPFLRRTSTDTQYF. The CDR3 DNA reads TGTGCCAGCAGCCCGTTTCTGCGGCGGACTAGCACAGATACGCAGTATTTT. The variable domain in full, completed from reference TRBV5-6 and TRBJ2-3, reads DAGVTQSPTHLIKTRGQQVTLRCSPKSGHDTVSWYQQALGQGPQFIFQYYEEEERQRGNFPDRFSGHQFPNYSSELNVNALLLGDSALYLCASSPFLRRTSTDTQYFGPGTRLTVL.

The sample holds a few counts of this clonotype. The chain has TRBV5-8 and TRBJ1-1; tentatively, D is TRBD1 (5 bases). V lost 6 bases to trimming and J lost 5 bases, with 20 bases between them. Germline V CDR1 and CDR2: SGHTS, YDEGEE. The CDR3 loop spans 15 amino acids. The DNA of the CDR3 is TGTGCCAGCACCTTCGGACACGGGGTAGATACTGAAGCTTTCTTT. Its protein product is CASTFGHGVDTEAFF. Combining the CDR3 with reference TRBV5-8 and TRBJ1-1 gives the whole variable domain EAGVTQSPTHLIKTRGQQATLRCSPISGHTSVYWYQQALGLGLQFLLWYDEGEERNRGNFPPRFSGRQFPNYSSELNVNALELEDSALYLCASTFGHGVDTEAFFGQGTRLTVV.

The chain is built from TRBV6-1 and TRBJ2-2; TRBD1 might be the D (6 bases). V was cut by 3 bases and J by 7 bases, with 18 bases left in between. The CDR3 covers 16 residues. The V gene's germline CDR1 is MNHNS and CDR2 SASEGT. The CDR3 DNA follows: TGTGCCAGCAGTGATTGGCAGGGGTCCCGTCTCGGGGAGCTGTTTTTT. Translated: CASSDWQGSRLGELFF.